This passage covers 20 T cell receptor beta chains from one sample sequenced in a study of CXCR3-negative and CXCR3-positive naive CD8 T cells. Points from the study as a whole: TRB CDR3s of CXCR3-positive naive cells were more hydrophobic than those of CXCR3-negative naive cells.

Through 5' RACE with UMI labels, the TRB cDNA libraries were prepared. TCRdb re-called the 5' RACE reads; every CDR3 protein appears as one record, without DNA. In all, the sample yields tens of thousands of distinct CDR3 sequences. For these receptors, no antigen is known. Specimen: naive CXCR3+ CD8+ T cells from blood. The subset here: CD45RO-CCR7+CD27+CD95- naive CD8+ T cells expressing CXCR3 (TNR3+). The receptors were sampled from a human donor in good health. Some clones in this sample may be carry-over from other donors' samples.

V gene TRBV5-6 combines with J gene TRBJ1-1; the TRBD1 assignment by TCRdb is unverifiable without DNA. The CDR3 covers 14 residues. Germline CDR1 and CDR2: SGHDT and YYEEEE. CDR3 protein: CASSSVPRVAEAFF.

CDR3 sequence: CASSWGGLEQFF. The chain joins TRBV6-2 or TRBV6-3 to TRBJ2-1; the TRBD1 assignment by TCRdb is unverifiable without DNA. The CDR3 spans 12 residues. CDR1 and CDR2 (germline): MNHEY, SVGEGT.

CDR3 protein: CATRGSTYEQYF. The chain combines TRBV15 with TRBJ2-7. This CDR3 has 12 residues. Germline CDR1 is LNHNV and CDR2 is YYDKDF (reference sequence).

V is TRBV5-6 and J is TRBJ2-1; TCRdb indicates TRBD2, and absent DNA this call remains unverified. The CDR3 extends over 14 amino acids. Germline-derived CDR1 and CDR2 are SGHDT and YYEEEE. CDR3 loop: CASSLPGGYNEQFF.

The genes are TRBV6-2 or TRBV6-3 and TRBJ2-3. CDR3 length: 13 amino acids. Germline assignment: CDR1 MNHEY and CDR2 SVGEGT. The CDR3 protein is CASTNTGTDTQYF.

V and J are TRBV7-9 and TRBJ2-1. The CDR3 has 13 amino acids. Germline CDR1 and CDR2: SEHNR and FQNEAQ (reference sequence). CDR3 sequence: CASSPRVFDEQFF.

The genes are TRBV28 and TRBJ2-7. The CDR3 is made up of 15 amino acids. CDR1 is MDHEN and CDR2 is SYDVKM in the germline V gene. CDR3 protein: CASSLVGGLHYEQYF.

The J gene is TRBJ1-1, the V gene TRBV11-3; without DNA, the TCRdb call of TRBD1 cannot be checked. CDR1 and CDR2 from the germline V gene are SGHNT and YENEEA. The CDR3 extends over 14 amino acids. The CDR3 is CVSSLRGSNTEAFF.

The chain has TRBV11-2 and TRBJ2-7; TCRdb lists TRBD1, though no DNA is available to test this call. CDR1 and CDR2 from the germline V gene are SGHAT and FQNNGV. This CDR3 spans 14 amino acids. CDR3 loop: CASTPGNRPYEQYF.

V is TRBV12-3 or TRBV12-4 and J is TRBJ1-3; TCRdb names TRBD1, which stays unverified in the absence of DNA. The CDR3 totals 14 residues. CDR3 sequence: CASRGGGTGNTIYF.

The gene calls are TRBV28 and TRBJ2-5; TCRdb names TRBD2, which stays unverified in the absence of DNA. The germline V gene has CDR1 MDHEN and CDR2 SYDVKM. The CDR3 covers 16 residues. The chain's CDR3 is CASSLGVAGTIETQYF.

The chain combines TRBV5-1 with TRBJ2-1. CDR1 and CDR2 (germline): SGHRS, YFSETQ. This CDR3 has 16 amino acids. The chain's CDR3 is CASSYVQGTPYNEQFF.

Here the CDR3 reads CASSVAYATDTQYF. The rearrangement links TRBV14 to TRBJ2-3. Germline lookup yields CDR1 SGHDN and CDR2 FVKESK. This CDR3 comprises 14 residues.

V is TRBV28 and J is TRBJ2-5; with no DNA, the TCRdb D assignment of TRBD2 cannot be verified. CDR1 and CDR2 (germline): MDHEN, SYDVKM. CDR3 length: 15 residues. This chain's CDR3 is CASSKDSPFGETQYF. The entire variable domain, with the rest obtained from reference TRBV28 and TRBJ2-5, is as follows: DVKVTQSSRYLVKRTGEKVFLECVQDMDHENMFWYRQDPGLGLRLIYFSYDVKMKEKGDIPEGYSVSREKKERFSLILESASTNQTSMYLCASSKDSPFGETQYFGPGTRLLVL.

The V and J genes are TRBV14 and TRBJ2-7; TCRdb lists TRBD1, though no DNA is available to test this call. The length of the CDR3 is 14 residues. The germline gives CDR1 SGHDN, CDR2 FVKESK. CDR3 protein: CASRVPGHFYEQYF.

CDR3 protein: CASSLDKGDLDTEAFF. V is TRBV5-5 and J is TRBJ1-1. The CDR3 totals 16 residues. Germline assignment: CDR1 SGHKS and CDR2 YYEKEE (reference sequence).

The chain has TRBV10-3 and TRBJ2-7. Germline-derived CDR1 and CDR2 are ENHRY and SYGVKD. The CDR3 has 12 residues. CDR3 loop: CAISAEGNEQYF.

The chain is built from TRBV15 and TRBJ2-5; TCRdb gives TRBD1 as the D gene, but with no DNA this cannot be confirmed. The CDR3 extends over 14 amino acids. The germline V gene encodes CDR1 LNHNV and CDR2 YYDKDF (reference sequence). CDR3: CATSRAVGGRAQYF.

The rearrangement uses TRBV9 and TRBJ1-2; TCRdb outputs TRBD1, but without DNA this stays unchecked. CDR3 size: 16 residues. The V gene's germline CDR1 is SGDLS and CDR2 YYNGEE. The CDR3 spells CASSVGQGAVNYGYTF.

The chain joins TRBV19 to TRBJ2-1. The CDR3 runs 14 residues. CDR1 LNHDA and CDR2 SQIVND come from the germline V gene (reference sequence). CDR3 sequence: CATSSVIGILEQFF.